This T cell receptor beta chain was sequenced during a study of preoperative IRX-2 immunotherapy in early breast cancer. The protocol was immunoSEQ multiplex PCR, while the TCRdb copy is restricted to in-frame clones and leaves out a portion. The table lists about 34,000 clones, more than 90% of them singletons. In germline, CDR1 is MGHRA, CDR2 YSYEKL. V was pared by 4 bases and J by 8 bases, with 9 bases between. The length of the CDR3 is 13 residues. Treatment here: preoperative locoregional IRX-2 cytokine immunotherapy. Patients received preoperative, locoregional IRX-2 cytokine immunotherapy in a phase Ib study.

This receptor was taken from a human donor with breast cancer. Sampling was conducted from a patient treated with IRX-2 immunotherapy. The chain employs TRBV4-1 and TRBJ1-6; no firm D call. CDR3 protein: CASSPLRDSPLHF. DNA of the CDR3: TGCGCCAGCAGCCCCCTCCGCGATTCACCCCTCCACTTT.